A selection of T cell receptor beta chains follows, all from one sample in a study of T-cell memory formation after mild COVID-19. One entry per CDR3 protein results from TCRdb running MiXCR on the 5' RACE reads. This table has hundreds of thousands of distinct CDR3 sequences, over 13% appearing once. Sequenced input: PBMCs or a T cell subset sorted from them (not recorded which). Receptors originate from a man aged 18 to 29 who had mild COVID-19 (a few samples of this study predate the infection). Cell type and time point are not known. Each CDR3 is given with its conserved first and last residue. The order of the fields is V gene, clone size, D gene, J gene, CDR3 DNA, CDR3 protein. The D gene is left open where the match is weak. Clone size is shown for a subset of rows, as once, few, many or a class of expanded clone.

V gene: TRBV7-2
clone size: few
D gene: NA
J gene: TRBJ1-6
CDR3 DNA: TGTGCCAGCAGCTCCCGCTATACTCCCCTCCACTTT
CDR3 protein: CASSSRYTPLHF

V gene: TRBV7-9
clone size: few
D gene: NA
J gene: TRBJ1-1
CDR3 DNA: TGTGCCAGCCGCTCGAACACTGAAGCTTTCTTT
CDR3 protein: CASRSNTEAFF

V gene: TRBV28
clone size: NA
D gene: NA
J gene: TRBJ2-3
CDR3 DNA: TGTGCCAGCAATAGGGGTATGACCACAGATACGCAGTATTTT
CDR3 protein: CASNRGMTTDTQYF

V gene: TRBV2
clone size: NA
D gene: NA
J gene: TRBJ2-5
CDR3 DNA: TGTGCCAGTTCCACGGGCTCCCGGTCGTTGGAGACCCAGTACTTC
CDR3 protein: CASSTGSRSLETQYF

V gene: TRBV7-2
clone size: NA
D gene: NA
J gene: TRBJ2-1
CDR3 DNA: TGTGCCAGCAGCTTAGGAGACGGGCGGGAGCAGTTCTTC
CDR3 protein: CASSLGDGREQFF

V gene: TRBV27
clone size: NA
D gene: NA
J gene: TRBJ2-7
CDR3 DNA: TGTGCCAGCAGTTCCACAGGGAGGGGCGAGCAGTACTTC
CDR3 protein: CASSSTGRGEQYF

V gene: TRBV20-1
clone size: few
D gene: NA
J gene: TRBJ2-4
CDR3 DNA: TGCAGTGCTAGAGACTCCCTTACGGGAAACATTCAGTACTTC
CDR3 protein: CSARDSLTGNIQYF

V gene: TRBV3-1
clone size: many
D gene: NA
J gene: TRBJ1-4
CDR3 DNA: TGTGCCAGCAGCCAAGGCTGGAATGAAAAACTGTTTTTT
CDR3 protein: CASSQGWNEKLFF

V gene: TRBV20-1
clone size: NA
D gene: NA
J gene: TRBJ2-7
CDR3 DNA: TGCAGTGCTAGAGATAGAAGGCAGGATGTTAGTTACGAGCAGTACTTC
CDR3 protein: CSARDRRQDVSYEQYF

V gene: TRBV4-1
clone size: few
D gene: NA
J gene: TRBJ2-2
CDR3 DNA: TGCGCCAGCAGCCCTCCCGGGACGGCCACCGGGGAGCTGTTTTTT
CDR3 protein: CASSPPGTATGELFF

V gene: TRBV25-1
clone size: few
D gene: TRBD1
J gene: TRBJ2-5
CDR3 DNA: TGTGCCAGCAGTATTTCAGGGGGCGGAGAGACCCAGTACTTC
CDR3 protein: CASSISGGGETQYF

V gene: TRBV3-1
clone size: few
D gene: TRBD1
J gene: TRBJ2-7
CDR3 DNA: TGTGCCAGCAGCCCCGGGACAGGCTTAGCCTACGAGCAGTACTTC
CDR3 protein: CASSPGTGLAYEQYF

V gene: TRBV7-9
clone size: NA
D gene: NA
J gene: TRBJ2-3
CDR3 DNA: TGTGCCAGCAGCTTAGGTCGCAGGGAATTGATAACAGATACGCAGTATTTT
CDR3 protein: CASSLGRRELITDTQYF

V gene: TRBV4-2
clone size: NA
D gene: NA
J gene: TRBJ1-1
CDR3 DNA: TGTGCCAGCAGCCAAGATCGGGATTGGGGGGCGGGAGCTTTCTTT
CDR3 protein: CASSQDRDWGAGAFF

V gene: TRBV11-2
clone size: NA
D gene: NA
J gene: TRBJ2-1
CDR3 DNA: TGTGCCAGCAGCGGGGCAGGGATGATCCATGAGCAGTTCTTC
CDR3 protein: CASSGAGMIHEQFF

V gene: TRBV7-6
clone size: few
D gene: NA
J gene: TRBJ1-6
CDR3 DNA: TGTGCCAGCAGCCCAGCGTTGGGGAATTCACCCCTCCACTTT
CDR3 protein: CASSPALGNSPLHF

V gene: TRBV19
clone size: NA
D gene: TRBD2
J gene: TRBJ2-3
CDR3 DNA: TGTGCCAGTAGTGTTACTAGCGGACTGGCGGATACGCAGTATTTT
CDR3 protein: CASSVTSGLADTQYF

V gene: TRBV5-1
clone size: few
D gene: TRBD1
J gene: TRBJ1-5
CDR3 DNA: TGCGCCAGCAGCTTGGTCCCGGGACAGGATCAGCCCCAGCATTTT
CDR3 protein: CASSLVPGQDQPQHF

V gene: TRBV5-1
clone size: many
D gene: TRBD1
J gene: TRBJ1-5
CDR3 DNA: TGCGCCAGCAGCTTGGGTGGGACAGGTACCAATCAGCCCCAGCATTTT
CDR3 protein: CASSLGGTGTNQPQHF

V gene: TRBV5-1
clone size: few
D gene: TRBD2
J gene: TRBJ2-1
CDR3 DNA: TGCGCCAGCAGCTCCGGGGGGAGCGGGGGGCCTGGTGAGCAGTTCTTC
CDR3 protein: CASSSGGSGGPGEQFF

V gene: TRBV5-1
clone size: few
D gene: NA
J gene: TRBJ1-2
CDR3 DNA: TGCGCCAGCAGCCAGGACTCTGACTATGGCTACACCTTC
CDR3 protein: CASSQDSDYGYTF

V gene: TRBV12-3/TRBV12-4
clone size: few
D gene: NA
J gene: TRBJ1-2
CDR3 DNA: TGTGCCAGCAGTTCGGGGAGCTATGGCTACACCTTC
CDR3 protein: CASSSGSYGYTF

V gene: TRBV7-2
clone size: NA
D gene: NA
J gene: TRBJ1-2
CDR3 DNA: TGTGCCAGCAGCTTGCAGGTTCATCCCCTGGGGGGCTACACCTTC
CDR3 protein: CASSLQVHPLGGYTF

V gene: TRBV6-5
clone size: NA
D gene: NA
J gene: TRBJ1-2
CDR3 DNA: TGTGCCAGCAGTTACCAGGGACGCTACACCTTC
CDR3 protein: CASSYQGRYTF

V gene: TRBV6-5
clone size: NA
D gene: TRBD1
J gene: TRBJ1-3
CDR3 DNA: TGTGCCAGCAGGGGGACAGGGGCAGGAAACACCATATATTTT
CDR3 protein: CASRGTGAGNTIYF